This record covers a single TCR beta chain. There is no known antigen for this receptor. Nothing much larger sits one base from this clone, and base qualities are not available. Looking up the germline V gene yields CDR1 KGHSH and CDR2 LQKENI. V was cut back by 5 bases and J by 0 bases, leaving a gap of 16 bases between them. Inclusive of the bounding cysteine and phenylalanine, the CDR3 is 17 residues long. CDR3 DNA is the only sequence kept; it has 51 bases, read in frame from the first base. This sample was taken from a study of blood T cell repertoires in COVID-19 (dated by TCRdb to about 2020). For the study in its entirety: The collaborator samples originated in the United States, Italy and Spain and spanned the acute and convalescent phases of COVID-19. Where available, HLA class I and class II types were obtained from metadata supplied by the sample provider rather than from assay-based typing. The material from the prospective study consisted of cDNA or gDNA derived from T cells, B-cell-depleted T cells, or PBMCs. The repertoires were released in a freely available public database intended as a resource for research on the immune response to SARS-CoV-2. The dataset comprised deeply sampled blood TCRbeta repertoires from subjects exposed to, actively infected with, or recovered from COVID-19. Samples came from the ongoing ImmuneRACE study (first 160 participants) plus 1,254 subjects from 6 global collaborators. Sample metadata almost always included a de-identified subject ID, COVID-19 status, age in years and sex. The paper as a whole reports these results and caveats: Clinical and demographic metadata were provided uncurated, with the amount varying by source and participant.

Whole blood was collected in K2EDTA tubes by collaborating institutions according to the institutions' own protocols. Collaborator samples were shipped for TCRbeta analysis as frozen whole blood, isolated PBMCs, or DNA extracted from either sample type. TCRbeta CDR3 regions were amplified from genomic DNA using the immunoSEQ Assay, a bias-controlled multiplex PCR. Per the authors' processing: Nucleated cell counts per sample were estimated from amplification of reference gene primers within the assay. To quantify the absolute abundance of each unique TCRbeta CDR3 rearrangement, sequence reads were collapsed and filtered. For each sample, productive Simpson clonality was calculated as the square root of Simpson's diversity index over productive rearrangements. TCRdb limited this immuneACCESS table to in-frame rearrangements with V and J called. A share of clones is missing; checked studies link under half to unresolved V genes, and the rest is unexplained. V, J and clone size were drawn from that table, and D and trimming were deduced from the DNA. This sample has under 200,000 clones in its table, and around 87% of those were observed once. Of the sample, 2% to 3% falls within the top ten clones.

This TCR was recovered from a man aged 40-50 years with active or convalescent COVID-19. Sequenced sample: peripheral blood. The rearrangement joined TRBV18 to TRBJ1-4; a tentative D call is TRBD1 (5 bases match). CDR3 loop: CASSASMTATTNEKLFF. The nucleotide sequence is given as TGTGCCAGCTCAGCATCAATGACAGCAACAACTAATGAAAAACTGTTTTTT.